This TCR beta chain was obtained from a study of blood T cell repertoires in COVID-19. Overall study: The United States, Italy and Spain were the sources of the acute and convalescent COVID-19 samples. PBMCs, B-cell-depleted T cells, or T cells provided the cDNA or gDNA that made up the material.

Germline V gives CDR1 MDHEN, CDR2 SYDVKM. The V segment lost 7 bases and the J segment 0 bases; nucleotides outside the gene matches: 6. The CDR3 sequence is 16 residues long. Authors' data handling: By means of reference gene primer amplification, nucleated cell counts were estimated. Method: immunoSEQ multiplex PCR; TCRdb's copy keeps in-frame clones and lacks some. V and J calls and clone size are as listed in that table; D and trimming were resolved from the DNA. Here the sample spans about 74,000 clones, roughly four fifths being singletons. This clonotype originated in a man between 65 and 85 years old with acute or convalescent COVID-19. V is TRBV28 and J is TRBJ2-6; 7 nucleotides line up with TRBD1. The sequencing sample was made of peripheral blood. Here the CDR3 DNA reads TGTGCCAGCAACAGGGGAGAAAGCTCTGGGGCCAACGTCCTGACTTTC. It encodes CASNRGESSGANVLTF.